This T cell receptor (beta chain) was identified in a study of human T cells and chemical hapten exposure. Background on the study: Predominantly women, the patients had alopecia areata, totalis or universalis.

The CDR3 is made up of 15 amino acids. The germline gives CDR1 MGHRA, CDR2 YSYEKL. The J segment lost 7 bases and the V segment lost 6 bases, leaving 9 bases of the junction unmatched. This sample's time point: patch test 1, 2 weeks after DPC sensitization. Specified treatment: therapeutic diphenylcyclopropenone sensitization with weekly scalp DPC. Via MiXCR, TCRdb re-called the RACE reads, giving one row per CDR3 protein. Found here are 380,000 or so distinct CDR3 sequences, about 4.4% of them singletons; the top ten hold approximately 2.3%. About this clonotype itself: One base away lies a much larger clone, so this may be a sequencing read error.

Sequenced here: whole blood, sampled in connection with sensitization to the hapten diphenylcyclopropenone (DPC). The V and J genes are TRBV4-1 and TRBJ2-2; 9 bases match TRBD2. This TCR was sampled from a woman aged 50 to 60 with alopecia areata. Some clones in this sample may be carry-over from other donors' samples. The CDR3 region is CASRNSGGNSGELFF. In DNA, the CDR3 is TGCGCCAGCAGGAATAGCGGGGGAAATAGCGGGGAGCTGTTTTTT.